This entry is about one TCR beta chain. This clone was picked up many times. Its cognate antigen has yet to be identified. Read sequence stops 3 residues before the CDR3 end, and the germline J gene provides the missing end. The record originates from a study of T cell clonality in common variable immunodeficiency (dated by TCRdb to between 2015 and 2016). The paper as a whole reports these results and caveats: Despite equal DNA input, controls averaged around 87,000 unique sequences per sample versus about 32,000 in CVID samples. Correlations between repertoire features and clinical complications were limited by patient heterogeneity within the CVID cohort. TCRbeta clonality was higher in CVID subjects than in healthy controls (t-test p = 0.018), and the increase was most characteristic of about a third of subjects. CVID subjects shared fewer TCRbeta clones with each other than healthy controls did (p < 0.0001). CVID TCRbeta sequences reportedly showed fewer deletions and N-nucleotide insertions and lacked highly modified clones with 13 or more V deletions. The authors noted that sequencing repertoires of T cell subpopulations would be needed to clarify what caused the increased clonality in CVID.

Between the V and J ends, shortened by 8 bases and 1 base respectively, the junction contains 17 bases. The CDR3 sequence holds 15 residues, the cysteine and phenylalanine included. Sequencing covers 36 bases of the CDR3, shown here with the frame starting at base 1. In the germline V gene (reference sequence), CDR1 corresponds to SEHNR and CDR2 to FQNEAQ. Equivalent amounts of genomic DNA from CVID and control samples were used as sequencing input. For every sample, a 60 bp segment covering the rearranged TCRbeta CDR3 region was amplified and then sequenced. The immunoSEQ assay, a bias-corrected multiplex PCR with high-throughput sequencing, was employed for TCRbeta amplification. Per the original workflow: Each unique nucleotide sequence was treated as a clone and annotated with V, D and J genes, copy number and frequency. Sequences were labeled productive if in frame, and non-productive if out of frame or containing stop codons. Clonality was calculated from Shannon's entropy as previously described. Mean CDR3 Kyte-Doolittle hydropathy was derived from the predicted amino acid sequences of productive clones. Hierarchical clustering of scaled V gene usage was performed with the R hclust function using Manhattan distance and complete linkage. Sharing of clones by CDR3 amino acid sequence was evaluated through resampling of 12 repertoires per group over 100 rounds. The repertoires were searched for 65 to 85 published EBV-specific TCRbeta sequences and 245 published CMV-specific TCRbeta sequences. A couple of CVID samples yielding fewer than 10,000 sequences were excluded from analysis, leaving a few dozen CVID repertoires. The immuneACCESS repertoire file appears here via TCRdb, limited to in-frame rearrangements. These files lack a portion of the clones; in checked studies, under half of the deficit traces to unresolved V genes, and the cause of the others is not known. V and J calls and clone size are given by that table; D and trimming were obtained from the DNA. This sample is represented by 30,000 to 40,000 clones, with no singletons among them. 5.5% to 7% of the sample goes to the ten largest clones.

CVID was diagnosed by standard criteria: serum IgG, IgA and/or IgM reduced below normal range, plus specific antibody deficiency. The CVID group comprised some 45 subjects, about 15 female and some 30 male, aged roughly 9 to 64 years with a mean age of around 40. Most of the CVID patients and most of the healthy controls were of Caucasian heritage. Replacement immunoglobulin therapy had been administered to all CVID subjects for at least one year at the time of study participation. No CVID subject was ill or taking immunomodulatory or immunosuppressive medication when blood was collected. Heparinized peripheral whole blood samples of about 4.5 to 8.5 ml were collected from each donor. Genomic DNA from adults with common variable immune deficiency (CVID) and from healthy adult controls was the source for sequencing TCRbeta CDR3 repertoires. Diluted blood was density-centrifuged over Hypaque 1077 or Ficoll-Paque to isolate peripheral blood mononuclear cells. Unsorted mononuclear cells served as the source of genomic DNA, which was extracted either by Qiagen column purification or by a centrifugation-based method.

The chain is made from TRBV7-9 and TRBJ2-5; the D gene is perhaps TRBD2, on 5 matching bases. The sequence was obtained from a human donor with common variable immunodeficiency. Sequenced sample: peripheral blood mononuclear cells. The CDR3 protein is CASLHTQRTQETQYF. The part of the CDR3 DNA that was read is TGTGCCAGCCTCCATACACAGCGGACCCAAGAGACC.